The T cell receptor beta chain described here comes from a study of blood T cell repertoires in COVID-19. Across the study: From T cells, B-cell-depleted T cells, or PBMCs came the material, which was cDNA or gDNA.

The V gene's germline CDR1 is SGHRS and CDR2 YFSETQ. V lost 0 bases and J lost 4; bases outside the gene matches: 2. The CDR3 runs to 16 residues. Participants were placed into cohorts based on the clinical history they reported. Original analysis: Scientists estimated how many nucleated cells there were by amplifying reference gene primers. Libraries were prepared by immunoSEQ multiplex PCR; TCRdb keeps only in-frame clonotypes and omits some of them. Clonal size and the V and J genes are those of that table, whereas D and trimming came from the DNA. The sample has hundreds of thousands of clones, roughly 85% seen once.

The TCR was taken from a woman aged 18 to 35 with acute COVID-19. The genes are TRBV5-1 and TRBJ2-1; TRBD2 matches 12 bases. Source material: PBMCs or T cells enriched from blood (not recorded which). CDR3 sequence: CASSLATSGRYNEQFF. DNA for the CDR3: TGCGCCAGCAGCTTGGCCACTAGCGGGAGGTACAATGAGCAGTTCTTC.